This T cell receptor (beta chain) was captured by sequencing in a study of shared clonotypes between healthy human individuals. Broader study findings: Among several donors, approximately 4.6% of naive CD4 clonotypes were found in common. Naive subsets, compared against memory subsets, generally had larger estimated richness values.

Trimming took 2 bases from V and 6 from J, leaving 13 bases between them. The CDR3 is made up of 15 amino acids. From germline, CDR1 is MNHEY and CDR2 SVGAGI. TCRdb's copy holds only in-frame clones and misses some; the assay was immunoSEQ multiplex PCR. The table records 2 million to 2.5 million clones, around 93% of them present only once. Worth noting for this clone: Its matching antigen is unknown.

The specimen sequenced was naive CD4+ T cells from PBMCs. Subset of the sample: CD45RA+ positively selected. The chain recombines TRBV6-5 with TRBJ2-2; maybe TRBD2 (6 bases). This TCR was recovered from a man aged 18 to 30 in good health. Some clones in this sample may be carry-over from other donors' samples. The CDR3 is CASSYEAGRSGELFF. CDR3 bases: TGTGCCAGCAGTTACGAGGCAGGGAGGTCCGGGGAGCTGTTTTTT.